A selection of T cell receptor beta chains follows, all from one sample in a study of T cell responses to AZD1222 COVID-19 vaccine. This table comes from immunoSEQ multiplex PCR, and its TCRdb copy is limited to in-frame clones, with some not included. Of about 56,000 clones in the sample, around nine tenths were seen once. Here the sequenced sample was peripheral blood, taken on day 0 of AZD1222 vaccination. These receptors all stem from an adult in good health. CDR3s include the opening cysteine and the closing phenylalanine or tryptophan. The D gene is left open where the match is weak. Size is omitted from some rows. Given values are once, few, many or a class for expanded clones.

CATSDPTGDRYNEQFF | TGTGCCACCAGTGACCCGACAGGGGACCGTTACAATGAGCAGTTCTTC | NA | TRBJ2-1 | TRBV24-1 | TRBD1
CSVEGPHPPRYTF | TGCAGCGTTGAAGGCCCCCATCCTCCTCGCTACACCTTC | NA | TRBJ1-2 | TRBV29-1 | NA
CASTRTQSNTEAFF | TGTGCCAGTACTAGGACCCAATCGAACACTGAAGCTTTCTTT | NA | TRBJ1-1 | TRBV19 | NA
CASSPSGPPWAQETQYF | TGTGCCAGCAGTCCTAGCGGCCCCCCGTGGGCCCAAGAGACCCAGTACTTC | once | TRBJ2-5 | TRBV27 | TRBD2
CASSQDYAGAPYEQYF | TGTGCCAGCAGCCAAGATTACGCGGGAGCCCCCTACGAGCAGTACTTC | NA | TRBJ2-7 | TRBV3-1/TRBV3-2 | TRBD2
CASSLTGGGTEAFF | TGTGCCAGCAGCTTAACGGGCGGGGGCACTGAAGCTTTCTTT | NA | TRBJ1-1 | TRBV11-2 | NA
CASSPSINEQFF | TGTGCCAGCAGCCCTAGCATCAATGAGCAGTTCTTC | NA | TRBJ2-1 | TRBV12-3/TRBV12-4 | NA
CASSQVRVNEQFF | TGTGCCAGCAGCCAAGTAAGAGTGAATGAGCAGTTCTTC | NA | TRBJ2-1 | TRBV3-1/TRBV3-2 | NA
CASSTGLAGTTDTQYF | TGCGCCAGCAGCACGGGACTAGCGGGGACCACAGATACGCAGTATTTT | once | TRBJ2-3 | TRBV5-1 | TRBD2
CASSLGSVRSGAFF | TGTGCCAGCAGCTTGGGGTCAGTCCGGTCAGGGGCTTTCTTT | NA | TRBJ1-1 | TRBV5-6 | NA
CASSDRGTVSGNTIYF | TGTGCCAGCAGCGATCGGGGGACGGTCTCTGGAAACACCATATATTTT | NA | TRBJ1-3 | TRBV7-2 | NA
CASSVTSLSYNEQFF | TGTGCCAGCAGCGTGACTAGTTTGTCCTACAATGAGCAGTTCTTC | NA | TRBJ2-1 | TRBV9 | NA
CASSSFGRLPSGNQETQYF | TGTGCCAGCAGCTCATTTGGCCGTTTGCCTAGCGGGAACCAAGAGACCCAGTACTTC | once | TRBJ2-5 | TRBV5-6 | TRBD2
CATSDLETGELFF | TGTGCCACCAGTGATTTGGAGACCGGGGAGCTGTTTTTT | few | TRBJ2-2 | TRBV24-1 | NA
CSASRGQGNQPQHF | TGCAGTGCTAGTAGGGGACAGGGGAATCAGCCCCAGCATTTT | once | TRBJ1-5 | TRBV20-1 | TRBD1
CASSQDSRFRDRAGNTIYF | TGTGCCAGCAGCCAAGATAGTAGGTTCCGGGACAGGGCTGGAAACACCATATATTTT | NA | TRBJ1-3 | TRBV14 | TRBD1
CASSPRMGEQFF | TGTGCCAGTAGTCCCCGAATGGGTGAGCAGTTCTTC | NA | TRBJ2-1 | TRBV19 | NA
CASKTSGDWPIF | TGTGCCAGCAAGACGAGCGGAGATTGGCCCATTTTT | few | TRBJ1-1 | TRBV2 | NA
CASRQGAPSYNEQFF | TGTGCCAGCAGACAGGGCGCCCCCTCCTACAATGAGCAGTTCTTC | NA | TRBJ2-1 | TRBV6-5 | NA
CASSSGTGGSRGYGYTF | TGTGCCAGCAGCTCCGGGACAGGGGGCAGTCGGGGCTATGGCTACACCTTC | NA | TRBJ1-2 | TRBV7-2 | TRBD1
CASSSRQVPQESYEQYF | TGTGCCAGCAGCTCCAGACAGGTCCCCCAAGAGTCCTACGAGCAGTACTTC | NA | TRBJ2-7 | TRBV3-1/TRBV3-2 | NA
CASSKGSGPTYEQYF | TGTGCCAGCAGCAAAGGGTCAGGTCCCACTTACGAGCAGTACTTC | NA | TRBJ2-7 | TRBV21-1 | NA
CASSATGTRNEQFF | TGTGCCAGTAGTGCAACCGGGACTAGAAATGAGCAGTTCTTC | NA | TRBJ2-1 | TRBV19 | TRBD2
CASSSGTDTQYF | TGTGCCAGTAGTTCGGGGACAGATACGCAGTATTTT | once | TRBJ2-3 | TRBV19 | NA
CASSLMGGREQFF | TGTGCCAGCAGCCTAATGGGGGGCAGGGAGCAGTTCTTC | once | TRBJ2-1 | TRBV4-2 | NA
CASSRRGPKDTEAFF | TGTGCCAGCAGCCGACGGGGCCCGAAGGACACTGAAGCTTTCTTT | once | TRBJ1-1 | TRBV6-2/TRBV6-3 | NA
CASSKGNYGYTF | TGTGCCAGCAGCAAGGGAAACTATGGCTACACCTTC | NA | TRBJ1-2 | TRBV6-5 | NA
CASSLDSGAAGANVLTF | TGCGCCAGCAGCTTGGATTCAGGGGCGGCGGGGGCCAACGTCCTGACTTTC | NA | TRBJ2-6 | TRBV5-1 | NA
CASSPRGLAGGHEQFF | TGTGCCAGCTCACCCCGAGGACTAGCGGGAGGGCATGAGCAGTTCTTC | NA | TRBJ2-1 | TRBV18 | TRBD2
CASSYEGNYGYTF | TGTGCCAGCAGTTACGAGGGAAACTATGGCTACACCTTC | NA | TRBJ1-2 | TRBV6-5 | NA
CASSPWGRDTEAFF | TGTGCCAGCTCACCCTGGGGCAGGGACACTGAAGCTTTCTTT | NA | TRBJ1-1 | TRBV18 | NA
CASSPTYPYNEQFF | TGCGCCAGCAGCCCTACCTATCCCTACAATGAGCAGTTCTTC | NA | TRBJ2-1 | TRBV5-1 | NA
CASSPGTSANYGYTF | TGTGCCAGCAGCCCAGGGACAAGCGCTAACTATGGCTACACCTTC | NA | TRBJ1-2 | TRBV7-9 | NA
CASMGYVGNTEAFF | TGTGCCAGCATGGGGTACGTCGGTAACACTGAAGCTTTCTTT | NA | TRBJ1-1 | TRBV6-5 | NA
CASSKGVRQGRKPGNTIYF | TGTGCCAGCAGCAAAGGGGTCCGACAGGGGAGAAAACCTGGAAACACCATATATTTT | NA | TRBJ1-3 | TRBV21-1 | NA
CASGTGNTGELFF | TGTGCGTCAGGGACAGGGAACACCGGGGAGCTGTTTTTT | NA | TRBJ2-2 | TRBV12-3/TRBV12-4 | TRBD1
CASSLTLAKIHSGNTIYF | TGTGCCAGCAGCTTGACACTAGCCAAAATACACTCTGGAAACACCATATATTTT | NA | TRBJ1-3 | TRBV7-9 | NA
CASRFSYSDSPLHF | TGTGCCAGCAGATTCTCCTACAGCGATTCACCCCTCCACTTT | NA | TRBJ1-6 | TRBV25-1 | NA
CATSELAGGYNEQFF | TGTGCCACCAGTGAGCTAGCGGGAGGGTACAATGAGCAGTTCTTC | NA | TRBJ2-1 | TRBV24-1 | TRBD2
CASSLATTDEAFF | TGTGCCAGCAGCTTAGCAACTACCGATGAAGCTTTCTTT | NA | TRBJ1-1 | TRBV7-8 | NA
CASSAPRGLETQYF | TGTGCCAGCAGCGCCCCCAGGGGGCTAGAGACCCAGTACTTC | NA | TRBJ2-5 | TRBV6-2/TRBV6-3 | TRBD1
CASSELGGAYYNEQFF | TGCGCCAGCAGTGAACTTGGCGGGGCCTACTACAATGAGCAGTTCTTC | few | TRBJ2-1 | TRBV10-2 | NA
CASSAGGGGTYEQYF | TGTGCCAGCTCAGCAGGTGGAGGGGGGACATACGAGCAGTACTTC | NA | TRBJ2-7 | TRBV18 | NA
CASSPQWDREKLFF | TGTGCCAGCAGCCCCCAGTGGGACCGCGAGAAACTGTTTTTT | NA | TRBJ1-4 | TRBV4-2 | NA
CASSLAPGSSYEQYF | TGTGCCAGCAGCTTAGCGCCAGGTAGCTCCTACGAGCAGTACTTC | NA | TRBJ2-7 | TRBV7-2 | NA
CASSLQGTQTQYF | TGTGCCAGCAGTTTACAGGGCACGCAGACCCAGTACTTC | NA | TRBJ2-5 | TRBV12-3/TRBV12-4 | NA
CASSLEAASGIQFF | TGTGCCAGCAGCTTAGAAGCTGCTAGCGGGATCCAGTTCTTC | NA | TRBJ2-1 | TRBV11-2 | TRBD2